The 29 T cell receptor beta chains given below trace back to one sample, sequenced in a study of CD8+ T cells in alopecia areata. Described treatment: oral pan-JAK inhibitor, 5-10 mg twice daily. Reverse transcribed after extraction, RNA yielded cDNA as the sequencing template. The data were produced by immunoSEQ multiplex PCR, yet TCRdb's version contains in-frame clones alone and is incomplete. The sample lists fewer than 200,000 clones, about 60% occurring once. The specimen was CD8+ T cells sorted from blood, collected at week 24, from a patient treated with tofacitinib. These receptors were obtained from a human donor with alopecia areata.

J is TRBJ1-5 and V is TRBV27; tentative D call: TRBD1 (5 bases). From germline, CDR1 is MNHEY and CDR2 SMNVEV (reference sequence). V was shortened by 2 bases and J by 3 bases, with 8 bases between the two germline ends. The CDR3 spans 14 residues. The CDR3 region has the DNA TGTGCCAGCAGTTTAAAGGGGATCAATCAGCCCCAGCATTTT. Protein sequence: CASSLKGINQPQHF.

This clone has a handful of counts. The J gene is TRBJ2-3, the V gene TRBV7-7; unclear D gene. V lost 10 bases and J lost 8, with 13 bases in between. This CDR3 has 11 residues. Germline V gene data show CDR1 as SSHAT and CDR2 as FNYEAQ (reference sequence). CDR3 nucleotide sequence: TGTGCCATCGAATTACGCGGTACGCAGTATTTT. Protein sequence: CAIELRGTQYF.

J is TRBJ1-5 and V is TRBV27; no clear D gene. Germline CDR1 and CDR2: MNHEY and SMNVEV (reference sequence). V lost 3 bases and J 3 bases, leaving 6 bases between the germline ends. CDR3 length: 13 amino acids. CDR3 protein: CASSFTSNQPQHF. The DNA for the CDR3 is TGTGCCAGCAGTTTTACCTCCAATCAGCCCCAGCATTTT.

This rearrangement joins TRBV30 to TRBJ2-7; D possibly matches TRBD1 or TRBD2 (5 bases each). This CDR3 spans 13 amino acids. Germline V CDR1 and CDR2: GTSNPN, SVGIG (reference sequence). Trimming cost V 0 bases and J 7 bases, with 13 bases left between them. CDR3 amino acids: CAWSVRGEGEQYF. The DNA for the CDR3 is TGTGCCTGGAGTGTGAGGGGAGAGGGGGAGCAGTACTTC.

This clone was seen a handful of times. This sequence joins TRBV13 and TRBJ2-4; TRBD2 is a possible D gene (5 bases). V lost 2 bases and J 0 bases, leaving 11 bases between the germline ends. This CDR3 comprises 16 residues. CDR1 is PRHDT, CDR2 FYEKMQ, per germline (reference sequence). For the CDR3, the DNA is TGTGCCAGCAGCTTACTTGAGGGCGCAGCCAAAAACATTCAGTACTTC. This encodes CASSLLEGAAKNIQYF.

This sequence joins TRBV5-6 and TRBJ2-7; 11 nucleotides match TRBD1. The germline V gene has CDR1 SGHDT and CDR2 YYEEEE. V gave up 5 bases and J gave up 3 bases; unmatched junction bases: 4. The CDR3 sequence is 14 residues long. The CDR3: CASRDGTGGYEQYF. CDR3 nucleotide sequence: TGTGCCAGCAGGGACGGGACAGGGGGCTACGAGCAGTACTTC.

DNA for the CDR3: TGTGCCAGCAGGCCAGGACTGGGTACCGGCACCCAGTACTTC. It yields the protein CASRPGLGTGTQYF. The chain uses TRBV27 and TRBJ2-5; weak D call: TRBD2 (5 bases). From germline, CDR1 is MNHEY and CDR2 SMNVEV (reference sequence). This CDR3 region has 14 residues. The ends were cut back, 6 bases at V and 8 bases at J, with 19 bases in the middle.

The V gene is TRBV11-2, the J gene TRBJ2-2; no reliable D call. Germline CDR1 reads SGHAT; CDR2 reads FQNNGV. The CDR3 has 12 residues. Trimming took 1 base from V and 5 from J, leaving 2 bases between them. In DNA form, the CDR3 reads TGTGCCAGCAGCTTAGTTACCGGGGAGCTGTTTTTT. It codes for CASSLVTGELFF.

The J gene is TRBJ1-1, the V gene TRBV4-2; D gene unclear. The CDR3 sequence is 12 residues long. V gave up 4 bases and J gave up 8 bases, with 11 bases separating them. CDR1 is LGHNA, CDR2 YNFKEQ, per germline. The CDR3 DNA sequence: TGTGCCAGCAGCCTACCCCAGAGCGAAGCTTTCTTT. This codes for CASSLPQSEAFF.

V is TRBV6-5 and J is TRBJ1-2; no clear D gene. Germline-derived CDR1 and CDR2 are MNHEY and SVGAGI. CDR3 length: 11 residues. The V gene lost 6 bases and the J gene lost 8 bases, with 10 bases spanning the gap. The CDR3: CASSNWRGYTF. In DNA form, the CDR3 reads TGTGCCAGCAGCAATTGGCGGGGCTACACCTTC.

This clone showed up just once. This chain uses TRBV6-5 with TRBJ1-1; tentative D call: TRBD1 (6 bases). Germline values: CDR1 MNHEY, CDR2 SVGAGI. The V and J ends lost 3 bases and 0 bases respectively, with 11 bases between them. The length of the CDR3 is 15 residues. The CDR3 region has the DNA TGTGCCAGCAGTTATTACCGGGACATGAACACTGAAGCTTTCTTT. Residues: CASSYYRDMNTEAFF.

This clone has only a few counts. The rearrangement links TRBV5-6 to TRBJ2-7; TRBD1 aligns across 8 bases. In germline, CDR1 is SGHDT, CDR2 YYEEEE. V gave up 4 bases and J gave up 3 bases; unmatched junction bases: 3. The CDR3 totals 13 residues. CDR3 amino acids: CASSPDRGYEQYF. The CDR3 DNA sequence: TGTGCCAGCAGCCCCGACAGGGGCTACGAGCAGTACTTC.

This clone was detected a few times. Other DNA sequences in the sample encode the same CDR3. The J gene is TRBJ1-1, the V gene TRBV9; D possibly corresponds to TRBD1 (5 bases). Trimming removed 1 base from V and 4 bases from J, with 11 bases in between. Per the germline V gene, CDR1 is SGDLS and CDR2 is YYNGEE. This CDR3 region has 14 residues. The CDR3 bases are TGTGCCAGCAGCGTATCAGGGTCCGGCACTGAAGCTTTCTTT. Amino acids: CASSVSGSGTEAFF. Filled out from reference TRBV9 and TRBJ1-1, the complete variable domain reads DSGVTQTPKHLITATGQRVTLRCSPRSGDLSVYWYQQSLDQGLQFLIQYYNGEERAKGNILERFSAQQFPDLHSELNLSSLELGDSALYFCASSVSGSGTEAFFGQGTRLTVV.

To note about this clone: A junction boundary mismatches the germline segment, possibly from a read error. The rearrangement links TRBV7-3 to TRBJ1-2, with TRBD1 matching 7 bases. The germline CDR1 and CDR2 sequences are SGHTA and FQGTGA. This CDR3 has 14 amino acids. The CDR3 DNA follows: TGTGCCGGCAGCTTAGGGGCAGGGGGTAATGGCTACACCTTC. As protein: CAGSLGAGGNGYTF.

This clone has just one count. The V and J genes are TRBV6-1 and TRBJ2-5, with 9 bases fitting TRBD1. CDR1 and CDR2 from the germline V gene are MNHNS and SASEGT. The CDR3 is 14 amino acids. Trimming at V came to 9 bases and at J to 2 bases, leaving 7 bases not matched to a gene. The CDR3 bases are TGTGCCAGAAGGGACAGGGAGGTTCAAGAGACCCAGTACTTC. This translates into CARRDREVQETQYF.

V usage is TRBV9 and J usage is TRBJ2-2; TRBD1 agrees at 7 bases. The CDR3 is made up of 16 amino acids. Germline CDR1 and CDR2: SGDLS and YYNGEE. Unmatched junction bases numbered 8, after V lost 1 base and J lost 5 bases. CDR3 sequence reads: CASSVPTGSGTGELFF. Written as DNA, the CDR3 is TGTGCCAGCAGCGTACCGACAGGGAGTGGGACCGGGGAGCTGTTTTTT.

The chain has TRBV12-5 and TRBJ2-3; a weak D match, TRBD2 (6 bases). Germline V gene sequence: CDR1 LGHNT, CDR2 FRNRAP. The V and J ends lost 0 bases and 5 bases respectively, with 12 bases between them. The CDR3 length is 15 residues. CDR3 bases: TGTGCTAGTGGTTTGGTCTCGTGGGGGGAAGATACGCAGTATTTT. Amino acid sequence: CASGLVSWGEDTQYF.

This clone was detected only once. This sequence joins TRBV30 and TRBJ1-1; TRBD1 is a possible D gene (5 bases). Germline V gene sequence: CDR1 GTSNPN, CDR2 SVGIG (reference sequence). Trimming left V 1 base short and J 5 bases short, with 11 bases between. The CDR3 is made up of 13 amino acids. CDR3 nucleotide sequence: TGTGCCTGGAGTGCGGGAGGGGTAACTGAAGCTTTCTTT. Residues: CAWSAGGVTEAFF. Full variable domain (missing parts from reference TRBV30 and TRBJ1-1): SQTIHQWPATLVQPVGSPLSLECTVEGTSNPNLYWYRQAAGRGLQLLFYSVGIGQISSEVPQNLSASRPQDRQFILSSKKLLLSDSGFYLCAWSAGGVTEAFFGQGTRLTVV.

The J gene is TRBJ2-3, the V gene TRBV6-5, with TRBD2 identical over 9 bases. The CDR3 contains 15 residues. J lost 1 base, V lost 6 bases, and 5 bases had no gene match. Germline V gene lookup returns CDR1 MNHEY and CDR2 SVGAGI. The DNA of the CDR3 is TGTGCCAGCAGCCAGCGGGGGGCCCGCACAGATACGCAGTATTTT. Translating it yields CASSQRGARTDTQYF.

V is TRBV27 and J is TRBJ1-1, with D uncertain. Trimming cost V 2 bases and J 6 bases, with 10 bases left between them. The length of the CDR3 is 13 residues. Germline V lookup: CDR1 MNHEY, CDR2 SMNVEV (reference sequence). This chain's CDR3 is CASSLALRAEAFF. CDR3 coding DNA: TGTGCCAGCAGTTTAGCTCTACGGGCTGAAGCTTTCTTT.

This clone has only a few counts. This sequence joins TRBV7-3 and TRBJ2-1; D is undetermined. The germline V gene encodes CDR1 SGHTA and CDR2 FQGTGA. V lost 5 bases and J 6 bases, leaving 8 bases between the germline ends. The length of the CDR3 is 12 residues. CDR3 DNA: TGTGCCAGCAGCCCTAACAGCAATGAGCAGTTCTTC. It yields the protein CASSPNSNEQFF.

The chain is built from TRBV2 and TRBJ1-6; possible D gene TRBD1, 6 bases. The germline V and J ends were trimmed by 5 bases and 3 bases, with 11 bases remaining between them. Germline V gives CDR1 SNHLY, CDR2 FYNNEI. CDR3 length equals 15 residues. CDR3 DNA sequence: TGTGCCAGCAGTAACAGGGATAGCTATAATTCACCCCTCCACTTT. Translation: CASSNRDSYNSPLHF.

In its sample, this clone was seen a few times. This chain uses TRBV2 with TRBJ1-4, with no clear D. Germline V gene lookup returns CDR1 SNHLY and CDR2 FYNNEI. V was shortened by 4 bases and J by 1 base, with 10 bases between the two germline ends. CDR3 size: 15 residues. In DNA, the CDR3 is TGTGCCAGCAGTGGGGTTCTTGGAACTAATGAAAAACTGTTTTTT. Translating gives CASSGVLGTNEKLFF.

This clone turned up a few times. CDR3 bases: TGTGCCAGCAGTTTCTTGGACAGCTCTGCCCTATACTATGGCTACACCTTC. Translation gives CASSFLDSSALYYGYTF. The V call is TRBV25-1, the J call TRBJ1-2, with a tentative D call TRBD1 (6 bases). V lost 5 bases to trimming and J lost 3 bases, with 22 bases between them. This CDR3 comprises 17 residues. CDR1 and CDR2 from the germline V gene are MGHDK and SYGVNS.

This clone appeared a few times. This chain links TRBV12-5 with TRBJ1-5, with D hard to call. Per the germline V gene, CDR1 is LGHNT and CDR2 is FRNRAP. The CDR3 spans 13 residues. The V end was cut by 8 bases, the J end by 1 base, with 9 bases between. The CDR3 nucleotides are TGTGCTAGTTCGCCCGGGAGCAATCAGCCCCAGCATTTT. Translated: CASSPGSNQPQHF.

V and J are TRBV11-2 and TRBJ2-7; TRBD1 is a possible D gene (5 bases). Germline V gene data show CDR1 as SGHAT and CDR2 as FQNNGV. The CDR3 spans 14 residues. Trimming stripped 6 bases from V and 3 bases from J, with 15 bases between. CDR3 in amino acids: CASSPTDTFYEQYF. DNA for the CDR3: TGTGCCAGCAGTCCGACAGACACCTTCTACGAGCAGTACTTC.

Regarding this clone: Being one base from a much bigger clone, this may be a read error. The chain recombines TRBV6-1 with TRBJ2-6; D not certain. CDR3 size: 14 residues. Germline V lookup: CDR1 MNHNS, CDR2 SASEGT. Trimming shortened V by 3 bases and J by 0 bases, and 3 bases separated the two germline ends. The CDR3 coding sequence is TGTGCCAGCAGTGAGGTCTCTGGGGCCAACGTCCTGACTTTC. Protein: CASSEVSGANVLTF.

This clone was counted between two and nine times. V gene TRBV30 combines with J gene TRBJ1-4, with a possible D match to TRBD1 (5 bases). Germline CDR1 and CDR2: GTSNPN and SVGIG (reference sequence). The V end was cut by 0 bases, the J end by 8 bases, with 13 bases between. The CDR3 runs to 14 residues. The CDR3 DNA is TGTGCCTGGAGTGTACCAGCTCAGGGAGAAAAACTGTTTTTT. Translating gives CAWSVPAQGEKLFF.

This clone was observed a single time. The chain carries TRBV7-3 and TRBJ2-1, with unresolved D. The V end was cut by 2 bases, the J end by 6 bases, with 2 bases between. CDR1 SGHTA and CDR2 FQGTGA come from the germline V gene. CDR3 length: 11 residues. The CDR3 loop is CASSLGNEQFF. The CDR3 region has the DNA TGTGCCAGCAGCTTAGGCAATGAGCAGTTCTTC.